These 10 T cell receptor beta chains were sequenced from one sample in a study of Graves' ophthalmopathy and Graves' hyperthyroidism. Amplified material comprised TCR beta CDR3 regions derived from RNA transcripts. First-round RT-PCR with HTBI primers preceded a second-round multiplex PCR. TCRdb re-called the multiplex PCR reads with MiXCR, one entry per CDR3 protein. In the table there are hundreds of thousands of distinct CDR3 sequences, roughly 21% of which are singletons. Sequenced: peripheral blood. All receptors come from a woman between 18 and 30 years old with stable Graves' hyperthyroidism.

This clonotype showed up many times. The chain's CDR3 is CASSEYSGEVYGYTF. For the CDR3, the DNA is TGTGCCAGCAGTGAATATTCGGGGGAGGTCTATGGCTACACCTTC. The chain couples TRBV25-1 to TRBJ1-2; D possibly corresponds to TRBD1 (5 bases). There are 15 residues in the CDR3. V dropped 0 bases and J dropped 4 bases, with 12 bases sitting between them. From germline, CDR1 is MGHDK and CDR2 SYGVNS.

The chain recombines TRBV2 with TRBJ2-5; D is unresolved. CDR1 is SNHLY and CDR2 is FYNNEI in the germline V gene. V lost 10 bases, J lost 5 bases, and 17 bases lay in between. The CDR3 spans 13 residues. The CDR3 region is CANSQSVYETQYF. CDR3 in DNA: TGTGCCAACTCACAGAGCGTATACGAGACCCAGTACTTC.

In its sample, this clonotype was seen a few times. This chain connects TRBV18 to TRBJ1-5; unclear D gene. The V end lost 6 bases, the J end lost 5 bases, and 26 bases lay between the germline ends. Germline assignment: CDR1 KGHSH and CDR2 LQKENI. This CDR3 is built from 18 residues. The CDR3 loop reads CASSRTPIGPNLDQPQHF. For the CDR3, the DNA is TGTGCCAGCTCCCGAACGCCGATCGGGCCCAATTTGGATCAGCCCCAGCATTTT.

This clonotype has just a few counts. The CDR3 region is CSASRSGVSGNTIYF. CDR3 DNA: TGCAGTGCTAGTCGGTCAGGCGTCTCTGGAAACACCATATATTTT. V gene TRBV20-1 combines with J gene TRBJ1-3, with unresolved D. Trimming cost V 3 bases and J 0 bases, with 12 bases left between them. The germline CDR1 and CDR2 sequences are DFQATT and SNEGSKA (reference sequence). This CDR3 region has 15 residues.

A remark on this clonotype: As the CDR3 is not closed by the conserved phenylalanine or tryptophan, this likely results from a read error. This chain links TRBV2 with TRBJ2-7, with D possibly called TRBD1 or TRBD2 (5 bases each). V gave up 6 bases and J gave up 5 bases, with 17 bases separating them. There are 14 residues in the CDR3. CDR1 and CDR2 (germline): SNHLY, FYNNEI. The CDR3 DNA reads TGTGCCAGCAGCTTGGCGGATCGGGGCAACGAGCAGTACTCC. This translates into CASSLADRGNEQYS.

This clonotype was seen many times. This chain uses TRBV13 with TRBJ1-1; 7 positions match TRBD1. There are 15 residues in the CDR3. Trimming took 5 bases from V and 5 from J; bases not matched to a gene: 11. Germline loops: CDR1 PRHDT, CDR2 FYEKMQ (reference sequence). This CDR3 is CASSPPGQRGTEAFF. The CDR3 DNA is TGTGCCAGCAGCCCCCCGGGACAGCGGGGGACTGAAGCTTTCTTT.

This clonotype was found many times. The rearrangement uses TRBV11-2 and TRBJ1-1; D call uncertain. Trimming removed 2 bases at V and 5 bases at J, with 12 bases between. Looked up from germline, CDR1 is SGHAT and CDR2 is FQNNGV. This CDR3 contains 14 residues. DNA for the CDR3: TGTGCCAGCAGCTTAACTTTCCGGGCAACTGAAGCTTTCTTT. This translates into CASSLTFRATEAFF.

This clonotype was counted ten times or more. The chain couples TRBV30 to TRBJ2-5; D is unclear. Trimming removed 1 base from V and 4 bases from J, with 10 bases in between. Germline-derived CDR1 and CDR2 are GTSNPN and SVGIG (reference sequence). CDR3 length equals 13 residues. The chain's CDR3 is CAWSASARETQYF. CDR3 coding DNA: TGTGCCTGGAGTGCCTCGGCCCGAGAGACCCAGTACTTC.

This clonotype was seen ten or more times. The chain couples TRBV4-3 to TRBJ1-3, with D possibly TRBD1 on 6 matching bases. CDR1 LGHNA and CDR2 YSLEER come from the germline V gene. V shed 1 base and J shed 0 bases, with 13 bases lying between them. The CDR3 contains 17 residues. The CDR3 nucleotides are TGCGCCAGCAGCCAAGTCGGACAGTACTTCTCTGGAAACACCATATATTTT. It translates to CASSQVGQYFSGNTIYF.

In this sample, this clonotype turned up many times. This may be a read error, as it is one base from a much larger clone. The chain combines TRBV7-6 with TRBJ1-1; D gene ambiguous. Germline CDR1 and CDR2: SGHVS and FNYEAQ. The CDR3 loop spans 12 amino acids. The CDR3 sequence is CASSAYNTEACF. The DNA of the CDR3 is TGTGCCAGCAGCGCCTACAACACTGAAGCTTGCTTT.